What follows describes a single TCR beta chain. The data were obtained in a study of human T cells and chemical hapten exposure. Specified time point: pre-sensitization, week 0. The sample's treatment: therapeutic diphenylcyclopropenone sensitization with weekly scalp DPC. One entry per CDR3 protein, called by TCRdb with MiXCR from the RACE reads. In the table there are 45,000 to 65,000 distinct CDR3 sequences, approximately 10% of which are singletons. The CDR3 is made up of 15 amino acids. In germline, CDR1 is MNHEY, CDR2 SVGAGI. V lost 0 bases and J lost 0, with 8 bases in between. The TCR sequence derives from a man aged 40-50 years with alopecia areata. Some clones in this sample may be carry-over from other donors' samples. The starting material was whole blood, obtained in connection with sensitization to the hapten diphenylcyclopropenone (DPC). This sequence joins TRBV6-5 and TRBJ1-1; D gene ambiguous. CDR3 sequence: CASSYSLQMNTEAFF. In nucleotides, the CDR3 is TGTGCCAGCAGTTACTCACTTCAGATGAACACTGAAGCTTTCTTT.